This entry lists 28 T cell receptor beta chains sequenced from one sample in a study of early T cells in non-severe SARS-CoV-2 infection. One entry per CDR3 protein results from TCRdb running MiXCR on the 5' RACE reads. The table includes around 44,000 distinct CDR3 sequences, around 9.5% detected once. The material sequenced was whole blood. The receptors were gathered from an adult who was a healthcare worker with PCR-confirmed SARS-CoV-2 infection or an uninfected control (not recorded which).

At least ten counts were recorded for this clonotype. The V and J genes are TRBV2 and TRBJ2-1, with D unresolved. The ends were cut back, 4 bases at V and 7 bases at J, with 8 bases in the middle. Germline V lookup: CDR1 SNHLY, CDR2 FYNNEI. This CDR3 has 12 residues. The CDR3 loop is CASSGSPNEQFF. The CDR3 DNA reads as TGTGCCAGCAGTGGGTCACCTAATGAGCAGTTCTTC.

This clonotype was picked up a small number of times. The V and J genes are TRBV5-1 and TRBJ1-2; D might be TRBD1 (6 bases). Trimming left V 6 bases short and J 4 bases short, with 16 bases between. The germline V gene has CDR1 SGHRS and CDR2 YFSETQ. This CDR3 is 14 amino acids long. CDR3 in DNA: TGCGCCAGCAATACTGGACAGATACTCTATGGCTACACCTTC. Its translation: CASNTGQILYGYTF.

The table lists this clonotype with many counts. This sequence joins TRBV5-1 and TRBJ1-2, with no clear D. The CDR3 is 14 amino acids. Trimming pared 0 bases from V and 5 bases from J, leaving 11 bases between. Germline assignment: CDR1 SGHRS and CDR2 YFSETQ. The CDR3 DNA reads TGCGCCAGCAGCTTGGATACGGGTGGATATGGCTACACCTTC. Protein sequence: CASSLDTGGYGYTF. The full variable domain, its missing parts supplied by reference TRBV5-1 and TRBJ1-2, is KAGVTQTPRYLIKTRGQQVTLSCSPISGHRSVSWYQQTPGQGLQFLFEYFSETQRNKGNFPGRFSGRQFSNSRSEMNVSTLELGDSALYLCASSLDTGGYGYTFGSGTRLTVV.

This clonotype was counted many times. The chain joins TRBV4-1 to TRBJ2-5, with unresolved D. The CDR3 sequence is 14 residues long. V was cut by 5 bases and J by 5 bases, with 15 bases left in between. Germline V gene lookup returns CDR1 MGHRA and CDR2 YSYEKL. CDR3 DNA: TGCGCCAGCAGCACCCAGTTGGCACGGGAGACCCAGTACTTC. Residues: CASSTQLARETQYF.

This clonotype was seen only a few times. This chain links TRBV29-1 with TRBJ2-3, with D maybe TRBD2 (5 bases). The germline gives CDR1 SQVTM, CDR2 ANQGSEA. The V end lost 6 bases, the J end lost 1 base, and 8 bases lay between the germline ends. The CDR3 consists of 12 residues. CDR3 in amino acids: CSVHSGTDTQYF. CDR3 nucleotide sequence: TGCAGCGTCCATAGCGGCACAGATACGCAGTATTTT.

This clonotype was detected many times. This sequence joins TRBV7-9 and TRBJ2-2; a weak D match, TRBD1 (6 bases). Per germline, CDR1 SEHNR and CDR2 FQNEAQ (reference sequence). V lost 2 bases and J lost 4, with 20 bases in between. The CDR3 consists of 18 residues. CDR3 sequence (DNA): TGTGCCAGCAGCTTATCAGGGGTTGATGAAACGGGCACCGGGGAGCTGTTTTTT. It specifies CASSLSGVDETGTGELFF.

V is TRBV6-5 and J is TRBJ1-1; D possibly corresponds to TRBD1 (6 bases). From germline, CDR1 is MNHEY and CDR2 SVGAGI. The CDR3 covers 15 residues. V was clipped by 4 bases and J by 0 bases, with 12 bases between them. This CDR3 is CASSSTGGLNTEAFF. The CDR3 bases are TGTGCCAGCAGTTCCACGGGGGGCCTGAACACTGAAGCTTTCTTT.

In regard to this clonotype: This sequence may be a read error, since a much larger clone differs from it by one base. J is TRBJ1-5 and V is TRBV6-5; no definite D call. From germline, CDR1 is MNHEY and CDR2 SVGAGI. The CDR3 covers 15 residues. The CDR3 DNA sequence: TGTGCCAACAGTTACAAGTCGGGGAGAAATCAGCCCCAGCATTTT. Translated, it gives CANSYKSGRNQPQHF.

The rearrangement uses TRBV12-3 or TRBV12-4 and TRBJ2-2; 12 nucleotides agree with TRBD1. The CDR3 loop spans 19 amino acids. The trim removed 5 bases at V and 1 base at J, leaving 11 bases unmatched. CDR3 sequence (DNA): TGTGCCAGCAGTCCCTCCGGGACAGGGGGCGTCATGAACACCGGGGAGCTGTTTTTT. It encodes CASSPSGTGGVMNTGELFF.

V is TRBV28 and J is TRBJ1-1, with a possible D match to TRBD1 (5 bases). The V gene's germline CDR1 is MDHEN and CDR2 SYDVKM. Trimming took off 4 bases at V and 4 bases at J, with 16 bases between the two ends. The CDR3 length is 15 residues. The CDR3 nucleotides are TGTGCCAGCAGTTGGGGCAGGAGTCTGGGCACTGAAGCTTTCTTT. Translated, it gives CASSWGRSLGTEAFF.

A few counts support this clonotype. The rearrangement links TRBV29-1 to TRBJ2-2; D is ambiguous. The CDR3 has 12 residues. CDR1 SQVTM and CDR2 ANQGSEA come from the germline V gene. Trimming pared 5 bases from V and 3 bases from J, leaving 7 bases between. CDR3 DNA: TGCAGCGTTAGACGGGACACCGGGGAGCTGTTTTTT. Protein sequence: CSVRRDTGELFF.

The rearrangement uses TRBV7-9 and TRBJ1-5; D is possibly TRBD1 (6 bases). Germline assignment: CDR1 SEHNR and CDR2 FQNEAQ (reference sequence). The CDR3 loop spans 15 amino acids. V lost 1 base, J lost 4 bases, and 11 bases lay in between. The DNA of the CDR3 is TGTGCCAGCAGCTTAGGGGACACTCGAAATCAGCCCCAGCATTTT. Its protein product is CASSLGDTRNQPQHF.

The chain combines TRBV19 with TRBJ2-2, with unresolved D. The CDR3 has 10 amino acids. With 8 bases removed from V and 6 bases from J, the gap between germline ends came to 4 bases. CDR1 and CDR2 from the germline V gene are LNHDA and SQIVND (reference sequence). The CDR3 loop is CASRSGELFF. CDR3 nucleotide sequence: TGTGCCAGTCGGTCCGGGGAGCTGTTTTTT.

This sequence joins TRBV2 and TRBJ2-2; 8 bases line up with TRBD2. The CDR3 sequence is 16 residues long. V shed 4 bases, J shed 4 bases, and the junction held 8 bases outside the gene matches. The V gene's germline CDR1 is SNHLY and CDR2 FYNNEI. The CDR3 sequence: CASSAWLAGSTGELFF. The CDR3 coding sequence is TGTGCCAGCAGTGCGTGGCTAGCGGGTTCCACCGGGGAGCTGTTTTTT. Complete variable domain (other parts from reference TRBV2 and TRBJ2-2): EPEVTQTPSHQVTQMGQEVILRCVPISNHLYFYWYRQILGQKVEFLVSFYNNEISEKSEIFDDQFSVERPDGSNFTLKIRSTKLEDSAMYFCASSAWLAGSTGELFFGEGSRLTVL.

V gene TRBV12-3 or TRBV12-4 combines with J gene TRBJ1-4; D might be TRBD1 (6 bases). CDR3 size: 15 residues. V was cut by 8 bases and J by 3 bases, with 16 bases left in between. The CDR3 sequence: CASSDGGAANEKLFF. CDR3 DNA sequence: TGTGCCAGCTCTGACGGGGGGGCGGCTAATGAAAAACTGTTTTTT.

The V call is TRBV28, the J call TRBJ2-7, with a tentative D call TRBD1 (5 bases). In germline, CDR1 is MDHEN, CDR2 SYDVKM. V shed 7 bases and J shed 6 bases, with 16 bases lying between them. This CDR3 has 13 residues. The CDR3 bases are TGTGCCAGCAAGGGCAGGGCGTTGAGCGAGCAGTACTTC. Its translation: CASKGRALSEQYF.

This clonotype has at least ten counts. CDR3 protein: CASSLIGGYTF. The CDR3, as DNA: TGTGCCAGCAGTTTAATAGGAGGCTACACCTTC. The chain employs TRBV12-3 or TRBV12-4 and TRBJ1-2, with D hard to call. The CDR3 has 11 residues. The V and J ends lost 2 bases and 8 bases respectively, with 6 bases between them.

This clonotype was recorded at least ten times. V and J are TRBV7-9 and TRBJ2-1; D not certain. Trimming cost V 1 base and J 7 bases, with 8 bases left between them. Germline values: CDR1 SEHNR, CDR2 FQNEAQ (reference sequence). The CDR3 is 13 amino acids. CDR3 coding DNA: TGTGCCAGCAGCTTAGGGTCTGGGAATGAGCAGTTCTTC. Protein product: CASSLGSGNEQFF.

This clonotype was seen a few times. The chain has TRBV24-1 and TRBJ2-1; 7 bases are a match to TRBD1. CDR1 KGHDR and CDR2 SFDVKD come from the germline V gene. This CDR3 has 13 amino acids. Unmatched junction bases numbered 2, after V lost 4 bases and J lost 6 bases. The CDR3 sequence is CATSDTGANEQFF. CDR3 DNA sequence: TGTGCCACCAGTGACACAGGGGCCAATGAGCAGTTCTTC.

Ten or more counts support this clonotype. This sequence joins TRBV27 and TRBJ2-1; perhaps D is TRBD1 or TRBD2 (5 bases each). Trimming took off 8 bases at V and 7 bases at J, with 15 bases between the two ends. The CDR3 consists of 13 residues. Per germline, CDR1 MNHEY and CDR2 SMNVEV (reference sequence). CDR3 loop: CASGQGVLNEQFF. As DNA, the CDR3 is TGTGCCAGCGGGCAGGGAGTGTTGAATGAGCAGTTCTTC.

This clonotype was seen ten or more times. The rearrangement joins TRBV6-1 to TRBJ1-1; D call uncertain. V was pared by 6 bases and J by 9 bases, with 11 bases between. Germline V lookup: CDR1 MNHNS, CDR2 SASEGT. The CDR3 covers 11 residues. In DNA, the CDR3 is TGTGCCAGCAGGACCGTTCGGAAAGCTTTCTTT. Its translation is CASRTVRKAFF.

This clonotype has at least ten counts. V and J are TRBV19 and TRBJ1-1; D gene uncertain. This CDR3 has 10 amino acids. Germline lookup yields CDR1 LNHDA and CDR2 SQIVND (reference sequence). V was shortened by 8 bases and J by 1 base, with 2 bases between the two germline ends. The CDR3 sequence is CASGNTEAFF. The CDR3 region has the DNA TGTGCCAGTGGGAACACTGAAGCTTTCTTT.

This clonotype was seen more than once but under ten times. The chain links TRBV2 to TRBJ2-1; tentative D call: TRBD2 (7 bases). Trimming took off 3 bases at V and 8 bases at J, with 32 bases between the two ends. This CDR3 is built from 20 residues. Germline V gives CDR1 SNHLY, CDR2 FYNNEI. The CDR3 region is CASSESSGTKEKGGVDEQFF. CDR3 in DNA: TGTGCCAGCAGTGAGTCCAGCGGGACAAAAGAGAAGGGAGGGGTAGATGAGCAGTTCTTC.

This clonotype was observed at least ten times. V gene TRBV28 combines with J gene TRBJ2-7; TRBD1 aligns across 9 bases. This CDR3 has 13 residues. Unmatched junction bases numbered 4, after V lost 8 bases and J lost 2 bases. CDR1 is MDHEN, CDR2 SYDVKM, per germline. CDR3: CASQRQGAYEQYF. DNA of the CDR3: TGTGCCAGCCAGCGACAGGGGGCCTACGAGCAGTACTTC.

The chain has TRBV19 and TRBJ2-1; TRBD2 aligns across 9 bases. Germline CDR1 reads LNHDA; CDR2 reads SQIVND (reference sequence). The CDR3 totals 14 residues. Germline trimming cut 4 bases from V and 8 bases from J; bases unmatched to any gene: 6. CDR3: CASSRASGNDEQFF. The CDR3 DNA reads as TGTGCCAGTAGTAGGGCTAGCGGGAATGATGAGCAGTTCTTC.

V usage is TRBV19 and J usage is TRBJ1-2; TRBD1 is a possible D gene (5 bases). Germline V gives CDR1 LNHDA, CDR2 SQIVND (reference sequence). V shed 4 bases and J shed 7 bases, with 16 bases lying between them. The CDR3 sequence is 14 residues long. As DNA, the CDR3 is TGTGCCAGTAGTACCCTTATGGGGGATGGTGGCTACACCTTC. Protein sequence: CASSTLMGDGGYTF.

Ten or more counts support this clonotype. The CDR3 DNA reads TGTGCCAGCAGCCAAGATTTAGCGGGAGAACTGCCCGTTATCACCTACGAGCAGTACTTC. Its protein product is CASSQDLAGELPVITYEQYF. V and J are TRBV3-1 and TRBJ2-7; 9 bases map to TRBD2. The CDR3 length is 20 residues. From germline, CDR1 is LGHDT and CDR2 YNNKEL (reference sequence). V lost 0 bases and J lost 2; bases outside the gene matches: 17.

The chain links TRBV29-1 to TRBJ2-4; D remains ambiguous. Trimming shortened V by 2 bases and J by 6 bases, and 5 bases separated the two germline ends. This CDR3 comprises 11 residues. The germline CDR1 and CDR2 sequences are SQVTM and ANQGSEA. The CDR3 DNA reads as TGCAGCGTTGAATACCTAAACATTCAGTACTTC. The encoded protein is CSVEYLNIQYF.